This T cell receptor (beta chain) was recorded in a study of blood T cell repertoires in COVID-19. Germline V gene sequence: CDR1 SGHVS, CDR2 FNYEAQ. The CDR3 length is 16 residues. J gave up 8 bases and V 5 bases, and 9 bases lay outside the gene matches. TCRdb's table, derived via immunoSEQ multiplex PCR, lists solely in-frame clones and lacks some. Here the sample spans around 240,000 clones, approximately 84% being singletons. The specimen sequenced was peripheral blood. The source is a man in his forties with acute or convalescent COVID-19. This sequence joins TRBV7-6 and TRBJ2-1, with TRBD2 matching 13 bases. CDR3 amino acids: CASSPRTSGGGHEQFF. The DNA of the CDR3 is TGTGCCAGCAGCCCCCGGACTAGCGGGGGCGGACATGAGCAGTTCTTC. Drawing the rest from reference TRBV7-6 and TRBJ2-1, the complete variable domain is GAGVSQSPRYKVTKRGQDVALRCDPISGHVSLYWYRQALGQGPEFLTYFNYEAQQDKSGLPNDRFSAERPEGSISTLTIQRTEQRDSAMYRCASSPRTSGGGHEQFFGPGTRLTVL.